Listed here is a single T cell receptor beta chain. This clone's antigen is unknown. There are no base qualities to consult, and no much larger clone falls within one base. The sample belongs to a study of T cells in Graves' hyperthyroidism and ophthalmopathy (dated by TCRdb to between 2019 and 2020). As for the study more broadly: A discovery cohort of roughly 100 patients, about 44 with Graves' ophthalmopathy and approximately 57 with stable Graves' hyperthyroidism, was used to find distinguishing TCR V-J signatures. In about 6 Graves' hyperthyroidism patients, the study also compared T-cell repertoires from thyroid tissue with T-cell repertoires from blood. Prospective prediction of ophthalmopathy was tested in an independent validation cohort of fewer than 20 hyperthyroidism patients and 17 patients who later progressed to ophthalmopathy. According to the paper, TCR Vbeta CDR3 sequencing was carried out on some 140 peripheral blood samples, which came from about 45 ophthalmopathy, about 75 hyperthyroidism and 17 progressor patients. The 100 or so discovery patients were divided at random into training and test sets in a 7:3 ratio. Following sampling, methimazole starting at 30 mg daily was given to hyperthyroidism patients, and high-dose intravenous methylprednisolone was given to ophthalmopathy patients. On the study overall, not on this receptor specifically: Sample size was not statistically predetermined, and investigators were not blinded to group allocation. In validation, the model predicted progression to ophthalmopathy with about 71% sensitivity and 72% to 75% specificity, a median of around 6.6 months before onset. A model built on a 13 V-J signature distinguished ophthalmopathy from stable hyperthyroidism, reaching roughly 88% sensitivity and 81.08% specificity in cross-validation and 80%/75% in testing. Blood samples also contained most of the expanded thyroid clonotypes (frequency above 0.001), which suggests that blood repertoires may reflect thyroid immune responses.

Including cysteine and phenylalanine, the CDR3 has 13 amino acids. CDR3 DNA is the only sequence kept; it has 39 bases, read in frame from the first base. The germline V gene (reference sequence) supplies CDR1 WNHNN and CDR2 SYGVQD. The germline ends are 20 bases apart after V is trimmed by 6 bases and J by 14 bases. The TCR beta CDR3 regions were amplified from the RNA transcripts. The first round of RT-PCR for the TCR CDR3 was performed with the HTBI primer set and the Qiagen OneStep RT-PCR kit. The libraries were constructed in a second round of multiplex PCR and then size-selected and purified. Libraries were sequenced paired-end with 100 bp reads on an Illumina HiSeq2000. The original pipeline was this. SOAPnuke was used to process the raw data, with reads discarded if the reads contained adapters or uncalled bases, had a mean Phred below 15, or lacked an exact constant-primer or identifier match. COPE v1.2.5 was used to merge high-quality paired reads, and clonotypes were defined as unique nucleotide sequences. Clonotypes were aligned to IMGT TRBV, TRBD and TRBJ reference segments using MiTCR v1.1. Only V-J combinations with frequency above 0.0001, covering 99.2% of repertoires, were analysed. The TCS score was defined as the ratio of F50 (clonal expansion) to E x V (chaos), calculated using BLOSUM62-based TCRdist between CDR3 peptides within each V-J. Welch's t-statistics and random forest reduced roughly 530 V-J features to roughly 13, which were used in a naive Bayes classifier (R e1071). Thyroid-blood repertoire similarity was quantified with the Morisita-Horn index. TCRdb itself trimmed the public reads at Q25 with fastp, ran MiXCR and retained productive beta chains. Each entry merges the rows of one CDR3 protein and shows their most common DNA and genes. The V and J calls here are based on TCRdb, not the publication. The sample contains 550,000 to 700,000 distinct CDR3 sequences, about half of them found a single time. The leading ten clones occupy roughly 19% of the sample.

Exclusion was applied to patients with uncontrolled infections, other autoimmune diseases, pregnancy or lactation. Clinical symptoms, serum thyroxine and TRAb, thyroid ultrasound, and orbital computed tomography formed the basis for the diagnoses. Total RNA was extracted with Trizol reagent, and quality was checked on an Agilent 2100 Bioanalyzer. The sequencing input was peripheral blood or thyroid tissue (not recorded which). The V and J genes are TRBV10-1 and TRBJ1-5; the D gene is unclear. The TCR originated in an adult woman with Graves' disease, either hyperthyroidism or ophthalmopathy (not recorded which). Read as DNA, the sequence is TGCGCCAGCAGCCCTAGTAGCGGGAGGAACGAGCATTTT. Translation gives CASSPSSGRNEHF.